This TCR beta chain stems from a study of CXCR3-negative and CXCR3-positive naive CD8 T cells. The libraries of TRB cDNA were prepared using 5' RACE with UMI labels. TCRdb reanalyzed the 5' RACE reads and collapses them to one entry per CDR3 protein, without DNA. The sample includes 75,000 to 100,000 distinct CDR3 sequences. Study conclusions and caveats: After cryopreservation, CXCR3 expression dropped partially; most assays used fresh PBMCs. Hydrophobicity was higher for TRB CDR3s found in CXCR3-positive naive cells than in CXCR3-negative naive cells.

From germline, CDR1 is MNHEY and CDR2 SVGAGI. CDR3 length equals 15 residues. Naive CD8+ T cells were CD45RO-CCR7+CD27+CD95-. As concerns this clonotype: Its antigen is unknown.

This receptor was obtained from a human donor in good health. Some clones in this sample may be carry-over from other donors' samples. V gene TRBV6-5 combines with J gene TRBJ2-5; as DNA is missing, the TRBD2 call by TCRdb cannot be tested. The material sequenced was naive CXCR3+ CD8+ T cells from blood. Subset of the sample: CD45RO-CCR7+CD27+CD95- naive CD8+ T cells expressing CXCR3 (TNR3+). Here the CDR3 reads CASSYSMAGEETQYF.